This TCR beta chain was observed in a study of T-cell reconstitution after alpha-beta-depleted transplantation in children. The CDR3 totals 12 residues. The V gene's germline CDR1 is DFQATT and CDR2 SNEGSKA (reference sequence). Trimming stripped 3 bases from V and 12 bases from J, with 17 bases between. In its sample, this clonotype was seen a few times. The TCRbeta library incorporated unique molecular identifiers. TCRdb fed the PCR reads into MiXCR, producing one record per CDR3 protein. The table shows a few hundred thousand distinct CDR3 sequences, with 12% occurring only once. The clonotype was recovered from a human donor who donated a stem cell graft to a child with combined immunodeficiency. Specimen: PBMCs from the stem cell graft donor, collected from the stem cell graft. The rearrangement links TRBV20-1 to TRBJ1-2; D may be TRBD1 (5 bases). The CDR3 DNA is TGCAGTGCTAGCCACCGGGGCCGGGGGAACACCTTC. Protein sequence: CSASHRGRGNTF.